This passage covers 25 T cell receptor beta chains from one sample sequenced in a study of blood T cell repertoires in COVID-19. The assay was immunoSEQ multiplex PCR, and TCRdb's table has in-frame clones only and misses some. The repertoire includes some 190,000 clones, 65% to 80% of them detected once, and 12% sits in the top ten. Material for sequencing was peripheral blood. These receptors all stem from a woman between 45 and 60 years old with acute or convalescent COVID-19.

This clone was seen a few times. The chain employs TRBV18 and TRBJ2-1; D is undetermined. CDR1 is KGHSH and CDR2 is LQKENI in the germline V gene. The CDR3 extends over 12 amino acids. V was clipped by 6 bases and J by 4 bases, with 7 bases between them. As DNA, the CDR3 is TGTGCCAGCTCCGAACTTTACAATGAGCAGTTCTTC. It encodes CASSELYNEQFF.

The J gene is TRBJ2-4, the V gene TRBV19, with D possibly matching TRBD1 (5 bases). The CDR3 is 17 residues long. With 5 bases removed from V and 3 bases from J, the gap between germline ends came to 20 bases. In germline, CDR1 is LNHDA, CDR2 SQIVND (reference sequence). The CDR3 is CASSFRTQVDDKNIQYF. The CDR3 DNA sequence: TGTGCCAGTAGTTTCCGTACACAGGTTGATGACAAAAACATTCAGTACTTC.

This rearrangement joins TRBV5-5 to TRBJ2-7; possibly TRBD1 for D (5 bases). CDR1 and CDR2 from the germline V gene are SGHKS and YYEKEE (reference sequence). The germline V and J ends were trimmed by 0 bases and 4 bases, with 11 bases remaining between them. The CDR3 spans 14 residues. CDR3 in amino acids: CASSLVGRAYEQYF. CDR3 nucleotides: TGTGCCAGCAGCTTGGTGGGCAGGGCATACGAGCAGTACTTC.

The table lists this clone with a few counts. The chain couples TRBV30 to TRBJ1-2, with 9 bases identical to TRBD1. The CDR3 covers 15 residues. With V trimmed by 1 base and J by 0 bases, 3 bases remained unmatched. Germline-derived CDR1 and CDR2 are GTSNPN and SVGIG (reference sequence). The CDR3 is CAWSGQGVSNYGYTF. The CDR3 DNA sequence: TGTGCCTGGAGTGGACAGGGGGTTTCTAACTATGGCTACACCTTC.

V and J are TRBV6-6 and TRBJ1-4; 7 nucleotides agree with TRBD1. The V gene end was trimmed by 2 bases and the J gene end by 15 bases; junction bases not matched to a gene: 9. The CDR3 runs 13 residues. Per germline, CDR1 MNHNY and CDR2 SVGAGI (reference sequence). The CDR3 DNA reads as TGTGCCAGCAGTTACAGGGACAGACCCGTGGTGTTTTTT. Protein: CASSYRDRPVVFF.

The table lists this clone with a count of one. The chain combines TRBV6-5 with TRBJ1-6, with TRBD1 identical over 8 bases. The trim removed 5 bases at V and 10 bases at J, leaving 7 bases unmatched. Germline CDR1 is MNHEY and CDR2 is SVGAGI. The CDR3 is 14 amino acids. CDR3 residues: CASSRDRLGSPLHF. Here the CDR3 DNA reads TGTGCCAGCAGTCGGGACAGGCTGGGATCACCCCTCCACTTT.

The chain has TRBV6-6 and TRBJ2-7, with a tentative D call TRBD2 (5 bases). Trimming left V 0 bases short and J 7 bases short, with 7 bases between. CDR1 is MNHNY and CDR2 is SVGAGI in the germline V gene (reference sequence). The CDR3 sequence is 12 residues long. The CDR3 DNA follows: TGTGCCAGCAGTTACTCTAGCGTTGAGCAGTACTTC. It yields the protein CASSYSSVEQYF.

This clone was detected only a few times. The chain is built from TRBV6-2 or TRBV6-3 and TRBJ1-5, with 7 bases aligning to TRBD1. The CDR3 has 15 residues. CDR1 MNHEY and CDR2 SVGEGT come from the germline V gene. The junction had 10 bases not matched to a gene; V was cut back by 2 bases and J by 9 bases. The chain's CDR3 is CASSYGKTGNWPQHF. The CDR3 DNA follows: TGTGCCAGCAGTTACGGAAAGACAGGGAATTGGCCCCAGCATTTT.

CDR3 residues: CASSKTGAHEQYF. CDR3 in DNA: TGTGCCAGTAGCAAGACAGGGGCTCACGAGCAGTACTTC. The chain couples TRBV19 to TRBJ2-7; 8 nucleotides align to TRBD1. The CDR3 extends over 13 amino acids. Germline CDR1 and CDR2: LNHDA and SQIVND (reference sequence). The V segment lost 6 bases and the J segment 5 bases; nucleotides outside the gene matches: 6.

The chain carries TRBV30 and TRBJ1-1; tentative D call: TRBD1 (6 bases). V was trimmed by 2 bases and J by 1 base, leaving 14 bases between them. The CDR3 is 15 residues long. Germline V gene sequence: CDR1 GTSNPN, CDR2 SVGIG (reference sequence). The CDR3 DNA reads TGTGCCTGGAGTCCCTACACGACAGGGAACACTGAAGCTTTCTTT. Protein product: CAWSPYTTGNTEAFF.

The chain links TRBV6-5 to TRBJ1-4; 8 bases align to TRBD1. V dropped 8 bases and J dropped 7; count of bases not matched to a gene: 9. The V gene's germline CDR1 is MNHEY and CDR2 SVGAGI. The CDR3 consists of 14 residues. For the CDR3, the DNA is TGTGCCAGCCAGAAGGGACAGGCGGGTGAAAAACTGTTTTTT. Encoded protein: CASQKGQAGEKLFF.

CDR3 loop: CASRPQGTGKSYGYTF. CDR3 DNA: TGTGCCAGTAGACCGCAGGGGACAGGGAAATCCTATGGCTACACCTTC. The V gene is TRBV19, the J gene TRBJ1-2; 9 bases match TRBD1. The CDR3 has 16 amino acids. The germline CDR1 and CDR2 sequences are LNHDA and SQIVND (reference sequence). J gave up 4 bases and V 6 bases, and 12 bases lay outside the gene matches.

CDR3 sequence: CASSLDDSASQPQHF. CDR3 bases: TGCGCCAGCAGCCTTGACGACTCGGCAAGTCAGCCCCAGCATTTT. The genes are TRBV5-1 and TRBJ1-5; D is ambiguous. This CDR3 spans 15 amino acids. The ends were cut back, 4 bases at V and 6 bases at J, with 17 bases in the middle. Germline CDR1 reads SGHRS; CDR2 reads YFSETQ.

This chain connects TRBV4-1 to TRBJ1-6; D is possibly TRBD1 (5 bases). The CDR3 length is 17 residues. Germline values: CDR1 MGHRA, CDR2 YSYEKL. The V end lost 0 bases, the J end lost 8 bases, and 17 bases lay between the germline ends. This chain's CDR3 is CASSQEGYGRAHSPLHF. As DNA, the CDR3 is TGCGCCAGCAGCCAAGAAGGCTACGGCAGGGCACATTCACCCCTCCACTTT.

Concerning this clone itself: Other DNA sequences in the same sample also yield this CDR3. CDR3 coding DNA: TGTGCCAGCAGCTATAGCAATCAGCCCCAGCATTTT. Protein: CASSYSNQPQHF. This chain uses TRBV12-3 or TRBV12-4 with TRBJ1-5; D is uncertain. CDR3 length: 12 residues. V lost 6 bases and J 0 bases, leaving 3 bases between the germline ends.

In nucleotides, the CDR3 is TGTGCCAGCAGTTTAGGAGGCTATCTCACTGAAGCTTTCTTT. It codes for CASSLGGYLTEAFF. The chain has TRBV6-5 and TRBJ1-1; no clear D gene. V was shortened by 4 bases and J by 4 bases, with 13 bases between the two germline ends. The CDR3 spans 14 residues. Germline V lookup: CDR1 MNHEY, CDR2 SVGAGI.

The V and J genes are TRBV2 and TRBJ2-3, with 12 bases matching TRBD2. The V and J ends lost 9 bases and 7 bases, in that order; junction bases with no gene match: 11. The V gene's germline CDR1 is SNHLY and CDR2 FYNNEI. The CDR3 extends over 15 amino acids. The CDR3 DNA reads TGTGCCAGTGTCCGCGAGACTAGCGGGAGATATACGCAGTATTTT. Its translation: CASVRETSGRYTQYF.

This chain connects TRBV27 to TRBJ2-7; weak D call: TRBD2 (5 bases). The CDR3 runs 14 residues. Germline loops: CDR1 MNHEY, CDR2 SMNVEV (reference sequence). Trimming removed 0 bases from V and 2 bases from J, with 8 bases in between. This chain's CDR3 is CASSLSTGTYEQYF. The CDR3 DNA is TGTGCCAGCAGTTTATCCACGGGAACCTACGAGCAGTACTTC.

This clone turned up a few times. The J gene is TRBJ2-5, the V gene TRBV6-5; 11 nucleotides line up with TRBD1. CDR1 is MNHEY, CDR2 SVGAGI, per germline. V lost 6 bases and J lost 4; bases outside the gene matches: 7. The CDR3 contains 15 residues. The CDR3 DNA reads TGTGCCAGCAGCTCCGGGACAGGGGGTTTAGAGACCCAGTACTTC. This sequence encodes CASSSGTGGLETQYF.

The chain links TRBV9 to TRBJ2-1; maybe TRBD2 (5 bases). Per the germline V gene, CDR1 is SGDLS and CDR2 is YYNGEE. This CDR3 contains 16 residues. V was trimmed by 0 bases and J by 3 bases, leaving 13 bases between them. The CDR3 nucleotides read TGTGCCAGCAGCGTAGCGGTGGGAGAGTTCTACAATGAGCAGTTCTTC. It codes for CASSVAVGEFYNEQFF.

In DNA, the CDR3 is TGTGCCAGCTCCCCGCCTCAGAGGGCGAGGAAGGTGAACACTGAAGCTTTCTTT. Amino acid sequence: CASSPPQRARKVNTEAFF. The V and J genes are TRBV18 and TRBJ1-1; D not resolved. Germline V gives CDR1 KGHSH, CDR2 LQKENI. Trimming shortened V by 6 bases and J by 0 bases, and 23 bases separated the two germline ends. This CDR3 has 18 amino acids.

This clone was counted a few times. The chain uses TRBV19 and TRBJ1-5, with D possibly matching TRBD1 (6 bases). V was shortened by 3 bases and J by 0 bases, with 12 bases between the two germline ends. Per the germline V gene, CDR1 is LNHDA and CDR2 is SQIVND (reference sequence). The CDR3 extends over 16 amino acids. For the CDR3, the DNA is TGTGCCAGTAGTATGCTGACAGGTACTAGCAATCAGCCCCAGCATTTT. As protein: CASSMLTGTSNQPQHF.

The chain has TRBV28 and TRBJ2-7; no firm D call. The V gene lost 6 bases and the J gene lost 0 bases, with 6 bases spanning the gap. There are 12 residues in the CDR3. CDR1 and CDR2 from the germline V gene are MDHEN and SYDVKM. CDR3 loop: CASRGISYEQYF. Written as DNA, the CDR3 is TGTGCCAGCAGGGGCATCTCCTACGAGCAGTACTTC. The complete variable domain, with remaining parts taken from reference TRBV28 and TRBJ2-7, reads DVKVTQSSRYLVKRTGEKVFLECVQDMDHENMFWYRQDPGLGLRLIYFSYDVKMKEKGDIPEGYSVSREKKERFSLILESASTNQTSMYLCASRGISYEQYFGPGTRLTVT.

This rearrangement joins TRBV7-2 to TRBJ2-1; 7 nucleotides match TRBD1. In germline, CDR1 is SGHTA, CDR2 FQGNSA. V gave up 1 base and J gave up 1 base; unmatched junction bases: 4. The CDR3 loop spans 16 amino acids. In DNA form, the CDR3 reads TGTGCCAGCAGCTTAGAGACAGGGATGTCCTACAATGAGCAGTTCTTC. As protein: CASSLETGMSYNEQFF.

V gene TRBV18 combines with J gene TRBJ2-7; 7 bases fit TRBD1. Germline V gives CDR1 KGHSH, CDR2 LQKENI. Trimming cost V 5 bases and J 2 bases; bases outside gene matches: 6. The CDR3 contains 14 residues. In DNA form, the CDR3 reads TGTGCCAGCTCAGAATACAGGGGAGCCTACGAGCAGTACTTC. Amino acid sequence: CASSEYRGAYEQYF.